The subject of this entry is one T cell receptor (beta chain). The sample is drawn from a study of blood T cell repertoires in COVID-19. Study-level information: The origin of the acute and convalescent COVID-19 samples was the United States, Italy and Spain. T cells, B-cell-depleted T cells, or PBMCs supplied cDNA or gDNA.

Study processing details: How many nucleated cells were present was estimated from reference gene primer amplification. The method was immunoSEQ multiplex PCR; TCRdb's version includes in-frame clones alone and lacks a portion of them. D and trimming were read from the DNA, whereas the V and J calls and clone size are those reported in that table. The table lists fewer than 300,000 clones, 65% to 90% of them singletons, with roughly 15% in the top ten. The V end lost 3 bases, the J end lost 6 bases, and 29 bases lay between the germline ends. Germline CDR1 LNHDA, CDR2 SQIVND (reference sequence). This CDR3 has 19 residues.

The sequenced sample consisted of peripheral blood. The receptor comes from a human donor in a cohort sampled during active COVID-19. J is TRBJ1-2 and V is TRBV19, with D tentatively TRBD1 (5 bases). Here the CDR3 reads CASSIGHGGTRLKGDGYTF. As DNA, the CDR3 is TGTGCCAGTAGTATCGGGCACGGCGGGACGCGTCTCAAAGGGGATGGCTACACCTTC.